This TCR beta chain was observed in a study of T cells expressing NK-cell markers (TCRdb year 2020). In the study overall: In sorted CD3+CD56+NKG2C+, CD3+CD56+NKG2C- and CD3+CD56-NKG2C+ T-cell subsets from 7 to 9 donors, TCR beta-chain repertoires were profiled. Of the eight sequenced donors, seven were found to be HCMV-seropositive and one was found to be HCMV-seronegative. The eight sequenced donors were randomly selected healthy volunteers, three men and five women. Libraries were sequenced as 2 x 150 bp reads on Illumina HiSeq 2000/2500, MiSeq or NextSeq. General conclusions and limits of the study: It remained unclear whether the expanded NKG2C-expressing T cell clones were specific for HCMV antigens. Those dominant clonotypes were again the most abundant among CD3+CD56-NKG2C+ cells in four donors, at roughly 25-60.1%. In roughly 6 donors, the dominant CD3+CD56+NKG2C+ clonotypes were among the top 10 CD8+ clonotypes and accounted for about 1.0-7.0% of CD8+ T cells.

Sequencing took place on an Illumina HiSeq 2000. TCR beta cDNA libraries were prepared using 5'RACE template switching, which introduced a universal primer site and unique molecular identifiers. Priming for cDNA synthesis came from the TCR beta constant segment, and two successive PCR amplification steps followed. Per the original workflow: MIGEC was used to demultiplex reads and group the reads by UMI, and MiTCR was used to assemble and quantify clonotypes. To exclude erroneous sequences, only TCR cDNA sequences supported by at least two reads were retained. Downstream repertoire analysis used the tcR package, and clonotypes were matched across fractions by CDR3 nucleotide sequence plus V segment. VDJmatch was used to annotate antigen specificity against VDJdb, with one amino acid substitution in CDR3 allowed. TCRdb reprocessed the sequencing reads and holds a single record per CDR3 protein sequence, with no DNA. Clone size and V and J calls follow TCRdb, not the original study. The sample's table lists a count of about 190,000 distinct CDR3 sequences. The biggest ten clones account for 20% to 25% of the sample.

To determine HCMV serostatus, a commercial ELISA kit was used to detect HCMV-specific IgG in serum. Peripheral blood mononuclear cells were isolated from blood by Ficoll density gradient centrifugation. Via the germline V gene (reference sequence), CDR1 is PRHDT and CDR2 FYEKMQ. The CDR3 sequence holds 15 residues, the cysteine and phenylalanine included. No DNA was logged. With respect to this clonotype: The target of this receptor is not known.

Sequenced sample: blood T cells: a sorted CD56 or NKG2C T cell subset, CD4+ or CD8+ T cells, or bulk PBMC T cells (not recorded which). The chain is assembled from TRBV13 and TRBJ2-7; absent DNA, TCRdb's TRBD2 call cannot be checked. The sequence came from a man aged 18-70 years in good health. CDR3 loop: CASSLRVGNYYEQYF.